These 2 T cell receptor beta chains were all obtained from the same sample, sequenced in a study of T cell repertoires in enteric fever. One entry per CDR3 protein results from TCRdb running MiXCR on the reads. The data contain about 1,500 distinct CDR3 sequences, about 35% of them singletons. The sequenced material came from CCR7- CD38- CD4+ T cells from PBMCs. The receptors originated from a human donor with Salmonella enteric fever, either typhoid or paratyphoid (not recorded which).

In its sample, this clonotype ranks as medium-sized (0.01 to 0.1%). The rearrangement uses TRBV7-3 and TRBJ1-1; D gene unclear. Germline V gene lookup returns CDR1 SGHTA and CDR2 FQGTGA. The CDR3 runs to 13 residues. V shed 4 bases and J shed 1 base, with 7 bases lying between them. The CDR3 sequence: CASSSSPNTEAFF. CDR3 in DNA: TGTGCCAGCAGCTCCTCCCCGAACACTGAAGCTTTCTTT.

The chain links TRBV18 to TRBJ2-7, with a tentative D call TRBD1 (7 bases). Trimming shortened V by 0 bases and J by 4 bases, and 13 bases separated the two germline ends. This CDR3 contains 15 residues. Germline loops: CDR1 KGHSH, CDR2 LQKENI. The DNA of the CDR3 is TGTGCCAGCTCACCACCGTCCCAGGGGGGTTACGAGCAGTACTTC. It yields the protein CASSPPSQGGYEQYF. The full variable domain, with the rest looked up from reference TRBV18 and TRBJ2-7, is NAGVMQNPRHLVRRRGQEARLRCSPMKGHSHVYWYRQLPEEGLKFMVYLQKENIIDESGMPKERFSAEFPKEGPSILRIQQVVRGDSAAYFCASSPPSQGGYEQYFGPGTRLTVT.